Following are 15 T cell receptor beta chains from one sample sequenced in a study of blood T cell repertoires in COVID-19. The data were produced by immunoSEQ multiplex PCR, yet TCRdb's version contains in-frame clones alone and is incomplete. The sample contains roughly 480,000 clones, 89% of which appear only once. The material sequenced was peripheral blood. These receptor sequences come from a man younger than 35 with COVID-19, enrolled during active disease.

This clone occurred once. The rearrangement uses TRBV10-1 and TRBJ2-5; D is possibly TRBD2 (5 bases). Germline V lookup: CDR1 WNHNN, CDR2 SYGVQD (reference sequence). V was shortened by 2 bases and J by 3 bases, with 16 bases between the two germline ends. The CDR3 contains 16 residues. CDR3 region: CASSEALAQQEETQYF. CDR3 sequence (DNA): TGCGCCAGCAGTGAGGCCCTAGCACAACAAGAAGAGACCCAGTACTTC.

The chain joins TRBV2 to TRBJ2-3; maybe TRBD2 (5 bases). Germline-derived CDR1 and CDR2 are SNHLY and FYNNEI. The CDR3 is 18 residues long. V dropped 10 bases and J dropped 4 bases, with 30 bases sitting between them. For the CDR3, the DNA is TGTGCCACCGACCCCCGTTCGGGAAGAATGACTACTGCAGATACGCAGTATTTT. Translated: CATDPRSGRMTTADTQYF. Complete variable domain (other parts from reference TRBV2 and TRBJ2-3): EPEVTQTPSHQVTQMGQEVILRCVPISNHLYFYWYRQILGQKVEFLVSFYNNEISEKSEIFDDQFSVERPDGSNFTLKIRSTKLEDSAMYFCATDPRSGRMTTADTQYFGPGTRLTVL.

The chain combines TRBV29-1 with TRBJ2-3; a weak D match, TRBD2 (6 bases). Germline V gene lookup returns CDR1 SQVTM and CDR2 ANQGSEA. V was shortened by 6 bases and J by 2 bases, with 15 bases between the two germline ends. The CDR3 length is 14 residues. CDR3 protein: CSVKPGLNTDTQYF. CDR3 nucleotides: TGCAGCGTCAAGCCGGGACTCAACACAGATACGCAGTATTTT.

The V and J genes are TRBV9 and TRBJ1-2, with 7 bases that match TRBD1. The CDR3 length is 15 residues. The V gene end was trimmed by 3 bases and the J gene end by 3 bases; junction bases not matched to a gene: 8. Germline assignment: CDR1 SGDLS and CDR2 YYNGEE. As DNA, the CDR3 is TGTGCCAGCAGCGCGTCCACAGGGGCCTACTATGGCTACACCTTC. Translation gives CASSASTGAYYGYTF.

V gene TRBV19 combines with J gene TRBJ2-2; weak D call: TRBD1 (10 bases). V lost 8 bases to trimming and J lost 2 bases, with 30 bases between them. Germline V CDR1 and CDR2: LNHDA, SQIVND (reference sequence). The CDR3 loop spans 20 amino acids. The DNA of the CDR3 is TGTGCCAGTCAGGGGACAGGGGCTCATTCTAGCGGGGTTAACACCGGGGAGCTGTTTTTT. Translated, it gives CASQGTGAHSSGVNTGELFF.

The J gene is TRBJ1-6, the V gene TRBV19, with TRBD1 as a possible D gene (6 bases). The CDR3 contains 14 residues. Germline CDR1 and CDR2: LNHDA and SQIVND (reference sequence). V was trimmed by 5 bases and J by 10 bases, leaving 15 bases between them. The CDR3 DNA reads TGTGCCAGTAGTCCCATTGACAGGAGGTCACCCCTCCACTTT. Amino acids: CASSPIDRRSPLHF.

The chain carries TRBV7-2 and TRBJ2-5, with 8 bases fitting TRBD1. Trimming at V came to 4 bases and at J to 4 bases, leaving 5 bases not matched to a gene. From germline, CDR1 is SGHTA and CDR2 FQGNSA. CDR3 length: 14 residues. The CDR3 sequence: CASSSGGTGETQYF. CDR3 sequence (DNA): TGTGCCAGCAGCTCAGGGGGGACAGGAGAGACCCAGTACTTC. The variable domain in full, completed from reference TRBV7-2 and TRBJ2-5, reads GAGVSQSPSNKVTEKGKDVELRCDPISGHTALYWYRQSLGQGLEFLIYFQGNSAPDKSGLPSDRFSAERTGGSVSTLTIQRTQQEDSAVYLCASSSGGTGETQYFGPGTRLLVL.

This clone was seen a handful of times. The genes are TRBV27 and TRBJ2-1; 9 bases map to TRBD1. The CDR3 length is 14 residues. Unmatched junction bases numbered 10, after V lost 10 bases and J lost 6 bases. In germline, CDR1 is MNHEY, CDR2 SMNVEV (reference sequence). The CDR3 coding sequence is TGTGCCACCCGTGACCTGACAGGGGGCAATGAGCAGTTCTTC. Amino acid sequence: CATRDLTGGNEQFF.

V is TRBV14 and J is TRBJ2-1, with no clear D. The V and J ends lost 2 bases and 9 bases respectively, with 8 bases between them. Germline loops: CDR1 SGHDN, CDR2 FVKESK. The CDR3 is made up of 12 amino acids. The CDR3 sequence is CASSQQATEQFF. In DNA, the CDR3 is TGTGCCAGCAGCCAACAAGCTACTGAGCAGTTCTTC.

The V and J genes are TRBV2 and TRBJ2-1, with 7 bases identical to TRBD1. The CDR3 has 14 amino acids. Looked up from germline, CDR1 is SNHLY and CDR2 is FYNNEI. Trimming took 6 bases from V and 1 from J; bases not matched to a gene: 3. CDR3 in amino acids: CASRTDRSYNEQFF. For the CDR3, the DNA is TGTGCCAGCAGGACGGACAGGTCCTACAATGAGCAGTTCTTC.

V and J are TRBV24-1 and TRBJ2-2; tentative D call: TRBD2 (5 bases). Germline V gene data show CDR1 as KGHDR and CDR2 as SFDVKD. The V end was cut by 0 bases, the J end by 2 bases, with 9 bases between. This CDR3 comprises 16 residues. The CDR3 loop is CATSDLAGINTGELFF. The CDR3 DNA sequence: TGTGCCACCAGTGATTTGGCCGGGATTAACACCGGGGAGCTGTTTTTT.

This chain links TRBV5-1 with TRBJ1-5; no clear D. The V end was cut by 0 bases, the J end by 0 bases, with 10 bases between. CDR1 SGHRS and CDR2 YFSETQ come from the germline V gene. There are 16 residues in the CDR3. The CDR3 DNA reads TGCGCCAGCAGCTTGGATGGGAGAACTAGCAATCAGCCCCAGCATTTT. Translated, it gives CASSLDGRTSNQPQHF.

This clone occurred a few times. The chain has TRBV10-3 and TRBJ1-5; 9 bases are a match to TRBD1. This CDR3 is 15 amino acids long. V lost 1 base and J lost 5; bases outside the gene matches: 3. CDR1 is ENHRY, CDR2 SYGVKD, per germline. The CDR3 DNA reads TGTGCCATCAGTGAGTTGGGACAGGGACATCAGCCCCAGCATTTT. It translates to CAISELGQGHQPQHF.

The sample holds one count of this clone. The chain is built from TRBV7-8 and TRBJ1-5, with D possibly matching TRBD1 (5 bases). This CDR3 contains 16 residues. Per the germline V gene, CDR1 is SGHVS and CDR2 is FQNEAQ. V was pared by 3 bases and J by 6 bases, with 18 bases between. The CDR3 reads CASSFRTGGRSQPQHF. In DNA form, the CDR3 reads TGTGCCAGCAGCTTTCGAACCGGGGGTAGATCTCAGCCCCAGCATTTT.

This clone was observed a handful of times. V and J are TRBV10-2 and TRBJ2-7; no definite D call. CDR1 and CDR2 from the germline V gene are WSHSY and SAAADI. CDR3 size: 15 residues. The V gene lost 0 bases and the J gene lost 0 bases, with 9 bases spanning the gap. The CDR3 DNA follows: TGCGCCAGCAGTGAGTCGATAGCTATCTCCTACGAGCAGTACTTC. It specifies CASSESIAISYEQYF.